A selection of T cell receptor beta chains follows, all from one sample in a study of Tregs in tolerant kidney transplant recipients. Clones were sequenced by immunoSEQ multiplex PCR, and TCRdb holds only the in-frame ones, with some missing. The sample includes 80,000 or so clones, roughly nine tenths of them seen just once. This material consisted of CD4+ T cells from blood (PBMCs), taken 24 months after the transplant. All receptors derive from a human patient who received a combined kidney and bone marrow transplant. The graft donor may have given rise to some T cells. Each CDR3 is given with its conserved first and last residue. A D gene is named only where the DNA matches it firmly. Size is stated for part of the rows, as once, few or many counts, or as a class when the clone is expanded.

>TRBD2|TRBJ2-3|once|TRBV28
TGTGCCAGCACTCGACCAAGACTAGCGGGGGGGCTCGCAGATACGCAGTATTTT
CASTRPRLAGGLADTQYF
>TRBD1|TRBJ2-7|NA|TRBV11-2
TGTGCCAGCAGCTTGACAGGGGGCGGCGAGCAGTACTTC
CASSLTGGGEQYF
>TRBD2|TRBJ2-5|once|TRBV2
TGTGCCAGCAACCTTGGACTAGCGGGGGGTCTCGGGACCCAGTACTTC
CASNLGLAGGLGTQYF
>TRBD1|TRBJ2-1|NA|TRBV19
TGTGCCAGTAGTGCCGGACAGGGGGCCTTCGGTTACAATGAGCAGTTCTTC
CASSAGQGAFGYNEQFF
>TRBD1|TRBJ1-1|NA|TRBV7-2
TGTGCCAGCAGCAAACGAGGGGGCGACACTGAAGCTTTCTTT
CASSKRGGDTEAFF
>NA|TRBJ1-3|NA|TRBV5-1
TGCGCCAGCAGCTCCAGGGGCTCTGGAAACACCATATATTTT
CASSSRGSGNTIYF
>NA|TRBJ2-5|NA|TRBV27
TGTGCCAGCAGTTTCCGGGGCCAAGAGACCCAGTACTTC
CASSFRGQETQYF
>NA|TRBJ2-5|NA|TRBV29-1
TGCAGCGTCGCTTCTTTACAGGGTCCTCAAGAGACCCAGTACTTC
CSVASLQGPQETQYF
>TRBD2|TRBJ2-3|NA|TRBV4-3
TGCGCCAGCAGCCAAACTAGCGGGGATAGGGCAGATACGCAGTATTTT
CASSQTSGDRADTQYF
>TRBD2|TRBJ2-3|NA|TRBV4-1
TGCGCCAGCAGCCGATATGGGACTAGCGGCTACACAGATACGCAGTATTTT
CASSRYGTSGYTDTQYF
>TRBD1|TRBJ2-4|NA|TRBV13
TGTGCCAGCAGCTACAGGGGGCTAGCCAAAAACATTCAGTACTTC
CASSYRGLAKNIQYF
>NA|TRBJ2-7|NA|TRBV7-2
TGTGCCAGCAGCTTCAAGGCCCAGGGGAGGGGATACGAGCAGTACTTC
CASSFKAQGRGYEQYF
>NA|TRBJ2-5|NA|TRBV9
TGTGCCAGCAGCGTAGTCGGGGGGCTTCGAGAGACCCAGTACTTC
CASSVVGGLRETQYF
>NA|TRBJ1-3|once|TRBV5-1
TGCGCCAGCACTTCTGGCAACACCATATATTTT
CASTSGNTIYF
>TRBD2|TRBJ2-1|NA|TRBV6-5
TGTGCCAGCCAATTAGCGGGGGGAGACAATGAGCAGTTCTTC
CASQLAGGDNEQFF
>TRBD1|TRBJ1-4|NA|TRBV11-1
TGTGCCAGCAGCCGCAGACAGGGGATTTCAGAAAAACTGTTTTTT
CASSRRQGISEKLFF
>NA|TRBJ1-2|NA|TRBV6-1
TGTGCCAGCACGATCGGCCAGGGCAATGGCTACACCTTC
CASTIGQGNGYTF
>NA|TRBJ1-5|NA|TRBV4-1
TGCGCCAGCAGCACAGGGAGTAGTCAGCCCCAGCATTTT
CASSTGSSQPQHF
>TRBD1|TRBJ1-5|NA|TRBV4-3
TGCGCCAGCAGCCAAGGGAGGGGACAGCCTCTGCCCCAGCATTTT
CASSQGRGQPLPQHF
>TRBD2|TRBJ2-5|NA|TRBV28
TGTGCCAGCAGTTTACCAGCGGGGGGCACCCCACGAGAGACCCAGTACTTC
CASSLPAGGTPRETQYF
>NA|TRBJ1-1|few|TRBV4-2
TGTGCCAGCAGCCAAGAGGGAGATACTGAAGCTTTCTTT
CASSQEGDTEAFF
>TRBD1|TRBJ2-3|NA|TRBV7-2
TGTGCCAGCAGCCTACAGGGGCCATACACAGATACGCAGTATTTT
CASSLQGPYTDTQYF
>TRBD1|TRBJ1-3|NA|TRBV7-2
TGTGCCAGCAGCTCCACAGGGGCCAGTGGAAACACCATATATTTT
CASSSTGASGNTIYF
>NA|TRBJ2-7|once|TRBV11-1
TGTGCCAGCAGCTTAGGCCCGGGAGTCCTTTCCTACGAGCAGTACTTC
CASSLGPGVLSYEQYF
>NA|TRBJ1-6|NA|TRBV19
TGTGCCAGTACATACAGGGATCGGTCACCCCTCCACTTT
CASTYRDRSPLHF
>TRBD2|TRBJ2-3|NA|TRBV7-2
TGTGCCAGCAGCTTATTTGCTAGCGGGGATACGCAGTATTTT
CASSLFASGDTQYF
>NA|TRBJ1-1|NA|TRBV5-1
TGCGCCAGCAGCCGGGCCGGGGATTACATGAACACTGAAGCTTTCTTT
CASSRAGDYMNTEAFF
>NA|TRBJ1-6|NA|TRBV9
TGTGCCAGCAGCGAGAGGACGGGAGGCTCCTATAATTCACCCCTCCACTTT
CASSERTGGSYNSPLHF
>NA|TRBJ1-5|NA|TRBV10-3
TGTGCCATCAGTGAGTCGACGGGAACAGATACGCAGCATTTT
CAISESTGTDTQHF
>TRBD1|TRBJ2-3|NA|TRBV2
TGTGCCAGCAGACAGGGGAATACGCAGTATTTT
CASRQGNTQYF
>TRBD1|TRBJ1-4|NA|TRBV6-1
TGTGCCAGCACCCACAGGGGTTCGGCTAATGAAAAACTGTTTTTT
CASTHRGSANEKLFF
>NA|TRBJ2-5|NA|TRBV27
TGTGCCAGCAGACCCAGGGGTCACCAGACCCAGTACTTC
CASRPRGHQTQYF
>TRBD2|TRBJ2-7|few|TRBV6-4
TGTGCCAGCGGGGGGAGGGGCCCCCCAGGGTCCCACGAGCAGTACTTC
CASGGRGPPGSHEQYF
>TRBD2|TRBJ2-7|NA|TRBV2
TGTGCCAGCAGTGAAGGCGGGGGGTACTACGAGCAGTACTTC
CASSEGGGYYEQYF
>NA|TRBJ1-3|NA|TRBV12-5
TGTGCTAGTGGCAACGACAGGACCGCGGGAAACACCATATATTTT
CASGNDRTAGNTIYF
>NA|TRBJ2-3|NA|TRBV19
TGTGCCAGTAGTATGGTGGGCGTACGATCAGATACGCAGTATTTT
CASSMVGVRSDTQYF
>NA|TRBJ1-1|NA|TRBV7-3
TGTGCCAGCAGGTTGGGCCCGAACACTGAAGCTTTCTTT
CASRLGPNTEAFF
>TRBD2|TRBJ2-2|NA|TRBV5-5
TGTGCCAGCAGCTTGTCAGGTAGCGGGAGGACCGGGGAGCTGTTTTTT
CASSLSGSGRTGELFF
>NA|TRBJ1-5|NA|TRBV4-1
TGCGCCAGCAGCCAAGTGCCAGGGTATCAGCCCCAGCATTTT
CASSQVPGYQPQHF
>TRBD2|TRBJ2-3|NA|TRBV7-3
TGTGCCAGCAGCTTTAGCGGGGGAGAAGATACGCAGTATTTT
CASSFSGGEDTQYF
>TRBD2|TRBJ2-5|NA|TRBV10-3
TGTGCCATCGGGGGCGGGGGGAAATCCCGAGAGACCCAGTACTTC
CAIGGGGKSRETQYF
>TRBD1|TRBJ1-1|few|TRBV7-9
TGTGCCAGCAGGTGGACAGGGGACACTGAAGCTTTCTTT
CASRWTGDTEAFF
>TRBD1|TRBJ2-3|NA|TRBV5-1
TGCGCCAGCAGCTTGGGGGCATGGGACAGAATCTTCACAGATACGCAGTATTTT
CASSLGAWDRIFTDTQYF
>TRBD1|TRBJ1-4|once|TRBV9
TGTGCCAGCAGCGACAGGGGGTCGACTAATGAAAAACTGTTTTTT
CASSDRGSTNEKLFF
>TRBD2|TRBJ2-1|NA|TRBV5-1
TGCGCCAGCAGCCCGGCAGGGACTAGCGGGGGGGCCTTCCAGTTCTTC
CASSPAGTSGGAFQFF
>TRBD2|TRBJ2-7|NA|TRBV4-2
TGTGCCAGCAGCCGACTCGTAAGGGGAGGGCGGAGCTCCTACGAGCAGTACTTC
CASSRLVRGGRSSYEQYF
>TRBD1|TRBJ2-6|NA|TRBV19
TGTGCCAGTAGGAAGACAGGGGTTGTCTCTGGGGCCAACGTCCTGACTTTC
CASRKTGVVSGANVLTF
>TRBD1|TRBJ1-5|NA|TRBV27
TGTGCCAGCAGTACAGGGGTTCAGCCCCAGCATTTT
CASSTGVQPQHF
>NA|TRBJ2-5|few|TRBV29-1
TGCAGCGCTCGAGGGCAGGGGGGCCCGGGAGAGACCCAGTACTTC
CSARGQGGPGETQYF
>NA|TRBJ2-7|NA|TRBV7-3
TGTGCCAGCAGCTTAGGAGTCTCCTACGAGCAGTACTTC
CASSLGVSYEQYF
>TRBD1|TRBJ1-1|NA|TRBV29-1
TGCAGCGTTGGTCAGGGGGCTACGGTTGAAGCTTTCTTT
CSVGQGATVEAFF
>NA|TRBJ1-5|NA|TRBV21-1
TGTGCCAGCAGCCGAGAGACAGGGTTACAGCCCCAGCATTTT
CASSRETGLQPQHF
>TRBD1|TRBJ2-5|NA|TRBV7-3
TGTGCCAGCAGCTTGACAGGGTTGGAGACCCAGTACTTC
CASSLTGLETQYF
>NA|TRBJ2-1|NA|TRBV7-5
TGTGTCAGAAGCTTAGGGCGACAGGGGTTCTACAATGAGCAGTTCTTC
CVRSLGRQGFYNEQFF
>TRBD2|TRBJ2-2|NA|TRBV18
TGTGCCAGCTCATCGACTAGCGGGTCGAACACCGGGGAGCTGTTTTTT
CASSSTSGSNTGELFF
>NA|TRBJ2-2|NA|TRBV11-1
TGTGCCAGCAGCTTAGACCCCCGGACCGGGGAGCTGTTTTTT
CASSLDPRTGELFF
>NA|TRBJ2-1|NA|TRBV11-3
TGTGCCAGCAGGGAGTTCTCCTACAATGAGCAGTTCTTC
CASREFSYNEQFF
>TRBD1|TRBJ2-7|NA|TRBV28
TGTGCCAGCAGTTTCAGGGACAGATACGAGCAGTACTTC
CASSFRDRYEQYF
>NA|TRBJ1-5|once|TRBV5-1
TGCGCCAGCAGCTTGGGGGGCCGGAATCAGCCCCAGCATTTT
CASSLGGRNQPQHF